A selection of T cell receptor beta chains follows, all from one sample in a study of radiation and T cells in renal cell carcinoma. Profiling relied on immunoSEQ multiplex PCR, and the TCRdb table lists in-frame clones only, not all of them. In the table there are about 9,300 clones, roughly 63% of which are singletons. Source: tumor tissue, taken from a patient whose treatment included radiotherapy and nephrectomy. The receptor source for this set is a woman aged 45-60 years with renal cell carcinoma. CDR3s include the opening cysteine and the closing phenylalanine or tryptophan. Each record gives: clone size, J gene, D gene, CDR3 length, V gene, CDR3 protein, CDR3 DNA. The D gene is left open where the match is weak. A row's size may be missing; if present it is once, few, many or a size class.

>medium-sized|TRBJ1-5|TRBD1|15|TRBV25-1
CASSASGGGNQPQHF
TGTGCCAGCAGTGCTTCAGGGGGCGGGAATCAGCCCCAGCATTTT
>.|TRBJ1-1|.|11|TRBV29-1
CSVDRDNEAFF
TGCAGCGTGGACCGGGACAATGAAGCTTTCTTT
>.|TRBJ1-5|TRBD1|15|TRBV11-2
CASSLETGGNQPQHF
TGTGCCAGCAGCTTAGAAACAGGGGGGAATCAGCCCCAGCATTTT
>.|TRBJ2-2|TRBD2|16|TRBV28
CASSRRLAGYTGELFF
TGTGCCAGCAGTAGACGACTAGCGGGTTACACCGGGGAGCTGTTTTTT
>few|TRBJ2-7|.|13|TRBV7-8
CASSLAGASEQYF
TGTGCCAGCAGCTTGGCAGGGGCTAGCGAGCAGTACTTC
>once|TRBJ1-1|TRBD1|14|TRBV9
CASSPRGQGTEAFF
TGTGCCAGCAGCCCAAGGGGACAGGGGACTGAAGCTTTCTTT
>.|TRBJ2-3|TRBD2|17|TRBV2
CASSDGASGGWTDTQYF
TGTGCCAGCAGTGATGGGGCGTCGGGGGGTTGGACAGATACGCAGTATTTT
>medium-sized|TRBJ2-5|.|13|TRBV4-1
CASSPFGGETQYF
TGCGCCAGCAGCCCGTTTGGGGGAGAGACCCAGTACTTC
>.|TRBJ1-4|.|13|TRBV7-2
CASSSEANEKLFF
TGTGCCAGCAGTTCTGAGGCTAATGAAAAACTGTTTTTT
>few|TRBJ2-7|TRBD2|14|TRBV6-5
CASRRGSGSPEQYF
TGTGCCAGCAGGCGGGGTAGCGGGAGCCCCGAGCAGTACTTC
>.|TRBJ2-2|TRBD1|15|TRBV5-6
CASSRQGRSTGELFF
TGTGCCAGCAGCCGACAGGGGAGGAGCACCGGGGAGCTGTTTTTT
>.|TRBJ2-7|TRBD2|12|TRBV9
CASSPGRAEQYF
TGTGCCAGCAGCCCAGGGAGGGCCGAGCAGTACTTC
>.|TRBJ1-2|TRBD1|17|TRBV9
CASSVGPGQGARYGYTF
TGTGCCAGCAGCGTTGGCCCGGGACAGGGGGCACGGTATGGCTACACCTTC
>medium-sized|TRBJ2-4|TRBD1|14|TRBV19
CASSNDRVKNIQYF
TGTGCCAGTAGTAACGACAGGGTCAAAAACATTCAGTACTTC
>few|TRBJ2-7|.|14|TRBV28
CASSSREIFYEQYF
TGTGCCAGCAGTTCACGGGAGATCTTCTACGAGCAGTACTTC
>.|TRBJ2-1|.|14|TRBV9
CASSVRVTPHEQFF
TGTGCCAGCAGCGTCAGGGTCACGCCCCATGAGCAGTTCTTC
>few|TRBJ1-1|.|12|TRBV28
CASSSGWTEAFF
TGTGCCAGCAGTTCGGGGTGGACTGAAGCTTTCTTT
>few|TRBJ2-2|.|15|TRBV5-1
CASSPRVADTGELFF
TGCGCCAGCAGCCCAAGGGTAGCGGACACCGGGGAGCTGTTTTTT
>few|TRBJ2-1|TRBD1|17|TRBV4-1
CASSQEDRGYSYNEQFF
TGCGCCAGCAGCCAAGAAGACAGGGGTTACTCCTACAATGAGCAGTTCTTC
>.|TRBJ2-1|.|16|TRBV7-6
CASSLALYSSYNEQFF
TGTGCCAGCAGCTTAGCGCTCTACAGCTCCTACAATGAGCAGTTCTTC
>few|TRBJ2-7|TRBD1|12|TRBV2
CASKSGQYEQYF
TGTGCCAGCAAATCGGGACAGTACGAGCAGTACTTC
>.|TRBJ2-7|.|17|TRBV5-6
CASSPSSGTYFGSEQYF
TGTGCCAGCAGCCCTTCGAGCGGGACATACTTCGGCTCCGAGCAGTACTTC
>.|TRBJ1-2|.|15|TRBV4-1
CASSPSRSGAYGYTF
TGCGCCAGCAGCCCATCGCGATCCGGGGCCTATGGCTACACCTTC
>.|TRBJ2-4|.|15|TRBV6-6
CASSYDSDPGFAQYF
TGTGCCAGCAGTTACGACTCGGACCCCGGGTTTGCTCAGTACTTC
>.|TRBJ2-1|.|11|TRBV7-2
CASGRPVEQFF
TGTGCCAGCGGCCGGCCTGTGGAGCAGTTCTTC
>once|TRBJ2-6|.|17|TRBV5-1
CASRKESTPSGANVLTF
TGCGCCAGCAGAAAAGAATCTACTCCATCTGGGGCCAACGTCCTGACTTTC
>.|TRBJ2-7|TRBD1|14|TRBV7-3
CASSPGTGDDEQYF
TGTGCCAGCAGCCCCGGGACAGGGGACGACGAGCAGTACTTC
>few|TRBJ2-7|TRBD1|15|TRBV11-2
CASSLGPGTAYEQYF
TGTGCCAGCAGCCTGGGACCGGGGACAGCCTACGAGCAGTACTTC
>.|TRBJ2-7|.|13|TRBV18
CASSIDREVEQYF
TGTGCCAGCTCAATAGACAGGGAGGTCGAGCAGTACTTC
>.|TRBJ2-3|TRBD2|15|TRBV7-9
CASSFQSGKTDTQYF
TGTGCCAGCAGCTTCCAGAGCGGGAAGACAGATACGCAGTATTTT
>.|TRBJ2-2|.|12|TRBV11-1
CASSLVIGELFF
TGTGCCAGCAGCTTAGTCATCGGGGAGCTGTTTTTT
>few|TRBJ2-3|.|14|TRBV5-4
CASSLVQITDTQYF
TGTGCCAGCAGCTTGGTACAGATCACAGATACGCAGTATTTT
>.|TRBJ2-1|.|15|TRBV7-9
CASSLALAEGDEQFF
TGTGCCAGCAGCTTAGCGCTCGCGGAGGGCGATGAGCAGTTCTTC
>medium-sized|TRBJ1-2|.|12|TRBV7-8
CATLGGNYGYTF
TGTGCCACCCTGGGCGGTAACTATGGCTACACCTTC
>.|TRBJ2-1|TRBD2|15|TRBV7-2
CASSFLLAGRGEQFF
TGTGCCAGCAGCTTCCTACTAGCTGGGAGGGGTGAGCAGTTCTTC
>.|TRBJ1-5|TRBD1|15|TRBV2
CASTNRGGLLQPQHF
TGTGCCAGCACCAACAGGGGCGGTTTGTTACAGCCCCAGCATTTT